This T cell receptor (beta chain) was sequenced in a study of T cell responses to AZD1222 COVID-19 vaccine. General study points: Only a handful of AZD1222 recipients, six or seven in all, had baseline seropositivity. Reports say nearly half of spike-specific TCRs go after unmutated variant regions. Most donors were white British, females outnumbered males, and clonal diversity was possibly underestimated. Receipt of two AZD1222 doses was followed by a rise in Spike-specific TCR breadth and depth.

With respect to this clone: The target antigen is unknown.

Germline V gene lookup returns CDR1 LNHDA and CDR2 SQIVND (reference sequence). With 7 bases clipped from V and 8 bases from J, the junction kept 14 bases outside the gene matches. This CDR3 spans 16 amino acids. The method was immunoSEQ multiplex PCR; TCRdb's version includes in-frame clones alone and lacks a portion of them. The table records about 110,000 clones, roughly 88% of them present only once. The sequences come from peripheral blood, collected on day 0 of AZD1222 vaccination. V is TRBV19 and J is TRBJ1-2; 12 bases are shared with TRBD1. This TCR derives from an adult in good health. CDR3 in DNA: TGTGCCAGTACACTAACCGCCTCCGGGACAGGGGGCGGCTACACCTTC. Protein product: CASTLTASGTGGGYTF.